One sample yielded the 14 T cell receptor beta chains listed below, sequenced in a study of shared T cell receptors in the human thymus. Generated by immunoSEQ multiplex PCR, the TCRdb table keeps only in-frame clones and is missing some. The sample includes hundreds of thousands of clones, approximately 85% seen only once; the top ten take more than 0.008%. This sample was shared with a second study, whose subject was human thymus T cells.

Source material: thymocytes. The receptors derive from a girl less than two years old with a congenital heart defect.

This sequence joins TRBV9 and TRBJ2-1; D gene unclear. V gave up 4 bases and J gave up 0 bases, with 14 bases separating them. The CDR3 is made up of 16 amino acids. The germline CDR1 and CDR2 sequences are SGDLS and YYNGEE. The CDR3 sequence: CASSSINPSSYNEQFF. The CDR3 coding sequence is TGTGCCAGCAGCTCCATAAACCCTAGCTCCTACAATGAGCAGTTCTTC.

The chain uses TRBV19 and TRBJ1-5; TRBD1 is a possible D gene (5 bases). Germline loops: CDR1 LNHDA, CDR2 SQIVND (reference sequence). The CDR3 runs 16 residues. V lost 3 bases and J lost 2, with 14 bases in between. The CDR3 sequence: CASSIGREGGNQPQHF. In nucleotides, the CDR3 is TGTGCCAGTAGTATCGGCAGGGAAGGGGGCAATCAGCCCCAGCATTTT.

The chain is built from TRBV5-1 and TRBJ2-3, with TRBD1 as a possible D gene (5 bases). CDR3 length equals 21 residues. Between the trimmed V and J ends, which lost 0 bases and 4 bases, there was a span of 30 bases. Germline CDR1 SGHRS, CDR2 YFSETQ. The DNA of the CDR3 is TGCGCCAGCAGCTTGGCTGACAGCTTTGGGCCTGAGACCGTTGACCCAGATACGCAGTATTTT. It yields the protein CASSLADSFGPETVDPDTQYF.

The chain recombines TRBV7-6 with TRBJ2-5; D unresolved. The V end was cut by 0 bases, the J end by 1 base, with 6 bases between. The CDR3 sequence is 14 residues long. Germline V CDR1 and CDR2: SGHVS, FNYEAQ. For the CDR3, the DNA is TGTGCCAGCAGCTTAGCCCCGGGCCAAGAGACCCAGTACTTC. It translates to CASSLAPGQETQYF.

This clone was picked up one time. The chain joins TRBV6-1 to TRBJ2-7, with a tentative D call TRBD1 (5 bases). Germline V gene sequence: CDR1 MNHNS, CDR2 SASEGT. Trimming removed 3 bases at V and 0 bases at J, with 12 bases between. The CDR3 has 15 amino acids. Here the CDR3 reads CASSETAESSYEQYF. In nucleotides, the CDR3 is TGTGCCAGCAGTGAGACAGCCGAAAGCTCCTACGAGCAGTACTTC.

The rearrangement uses TRBV29-1 and TRBJ1-1; tentative D call: TRBD1 (6 bases). V lost 3 bases to trimming and J lost 2 bases, with 16 bases between them. Germline CDR1 is SQVTM and CDR2 is ANQGSEA. The CDR3 is 15 residues long. The CDR3 sequence is CSVEAGTGNNTEAFF. The CDR3 coding sequence is TGCAGCGTTGAGGCGGGCACAGGGAATAACACTGAAGCTTTCTTT.

This rearrangement joins TRBV9 to TRBJ2-1; 8 bases line up with TRBD2. Trimming cost V 3 bases and J 0 bases; bases outside gene matches: 2. The CDR3 is made up of 15 amino acids. CDR1 is SGDLS, CDR2 YYNGEE, per germline. CDR3: CASSESGSSYNEQFF. DNA for the CDR3: TGTGCCAGCAGCGAAAGCGGGAGCTCCTACAATGAGCAGTTCTTC.

The chain uses TRBV28 and TRBJ1-2; D is possibly TRBD1 (6 bases). This CDR3 has 13 residues. Trimming stripped 6 bases from V and 8 bases from J, with 16 bases between. Germline V gene lookup returns CDR1 MDHEN and CDR2 SYDVKM. The CDR3: CASRDTGQGGYTF. CDR3 nucleotides: TGTGCCAGCAGGGATACAGGGCAGGGCGGCTACACCTTC.

The V gene is TRBV7-8, the J gene TRBJ1-2; D not resolved. V lost 1 base and J lost 6, with 21 bases in between. CDR3 length equals 17 residues. CDR1 is SGHVS and CDR2 is FQNEAQ in the germline V gene. Here the CDR3 reads CASSLGGTSIILDGYTF. The CDR3, as DNA: TGTGCCAGCAGCTTAGGCGGTACCTCGATCATCCTGGATGGCTACACCTTC.

This rearrangement joins TRBV5-1 to TRBJ2-3; D is possibly TRBD2 (6 bases). V gave up 4 bases and J gave up 1 base, with 19 bases separating them. Germline V gene data show CDR1 as SGHRS and CDR2 as YFSETQ. CDR3 length: 17 amino acids. CDR3 residues: CASSPQKPGLRTDTQYF. CDR3 coding DNA: TGCGCCAGCAGCCCACAAAAACCGGGACTCCGCACAGATACGCAGTATTTT.

This clone has a single count. This rearrangement joins TRBV5-8 to TRBJ2-7, with no clear D. Germline CDR1 is SGHTS and CDR2 is YDEGEE. CDR3 size: 17 residues. With 4 bases removed from V and 1 base from J, the gap between germline ends came to 21 bases. As DNA, the CDR3 is TGTGCCAGCAGCCCATCAGCCCGGTACCGACTGTCCTACGAGCAGTACTTC. It codes for CASSPSARYRLSYEQYF.

The rearrangement uses TRBV4-1 and TRBJ1-1; perhaps TRBD1 as D (5 bases). The V and J ends lost 0 bases and 9 bases respectively, with 23 bases between them. The CDR3 length is 17 residues. CDR1 is MGHRA, CDR2 YSYEKL, per germline. In nucleotides, the CDR3 is TGCGCCAGCAGCCAAGATATTTTTGGCGGGGACCCTTCACAAGCTTTCTTT. Translating gives CASSQDIFGGDPSQAFF.

V is TRBV4-1 and J is TRBJ2-1; 15 nucleotides match TRBD2. The V segment lost 0 bases and the J segment 0 bases; nucleotides outside the gene matches: 12. CDR1 and CDR2 from the germline V gene are MGHRA and YSYEKL. The CDR3 consists of 22 residues. The CDR3 bases are TGCGCCAGCAGCCAAGATCGCCCAACAGGACTAGCGGGGGGGAGCTCCTACAATGAGCAGTTCTTC. As protein: CASSQDRPTGLAGGSSYNEQFF.

Points on this clone: Relative to the germline gene, one junction end is altered; a read error may explain this. The V gene is TRBV7-6, the J gene TRBJ2-2; 7 bases fit TRBD1. Germline CDR1 and CDR2: SGHVS and FNYEAQ. The CDR3 consists of 18 residues. CDR3 residues: CASSHSKPKGQNPGELFF. The DNA for the CDR3 is TGTGCCAGCAGCCATAGTAAACCTAAGGGACAGAACCCCGGGGAGCTGTTTTTT. The complete variable domain, with remaining parts taken from reference TRBV7-6 and TRBJ2-2, reads GAGVSQSPRYKVTKRGQDVALRCDPISGHVSLYWYRQALGQGPEFLTYFNYEAQQDKSGLPNDRFSAERPEGSISTLTIQRTEQRDSAMYRCASSHSKPKGQNPGELFFGEGSRLTVL.